This T cell receptor beta chain appears in the sequencing data of a study of T cells in localized non-small cell lung cancer. In germline, CDR1 is MGHRA, CDR2 YSYEKL. The CDR3 length is 16 residues. The V end lost 1 base, the J end lost 4 bases, and 16 bases lay between the germline ends. This clone appeared a few times. The method was immunoSEQ multiplex PCR; TCRdb's version includes in-frame clones alone and lacks a portion of them. This sample carries some 4,500 clones, under 25% of them seen once, and the ten largest clones take 5.2%. The chain employs TRBV4-1 and TRBJ1-2; D call uncertain. The sequence was collected from a female donor over 55 with stage I lung adenocarcinoma. The specimen was lung tumor tissue, collected before any cancer treatment. This CDR3 reads CASSQGPLRLGYGYTF. For the CDR3, the DNA is TGCGCCAGCAGCCAAGGCCCTCTTAGGTTGGGCTATGGCTACACCTTC.